The subject of this entry is one TCR beta chain. Its antigen is as yet unknown. The data derive from a study of a mutant IDH1 vaccine in newly diagnosed glioma. In the study overall: Treated patients, averaging roughly 44 years, were roughly 62% male and about 40% female.

Germline assignment: CDR1 LGHNA and CDR2 YSLEER. The CDR3 runs to 15 residues. Trimming pared 4 bases from V and 4 bases from J, leaving 16 bases between. The sample's time point: week 35, safety follow-up. Each dose delivered 300 ug of mutant IDH1 20-mer peptide subcutaneously with imiquimod. The assay was immunoSEQ multiplex PCR, and TCRdb's table has in-frame clones only and misses some. Among around 70,000 clones listed, less than 90% were seen once. Sequencing was performed on PBMCs, taken from a glioma patient whose treatment included an IDH1 peptide vaccine. V gene TRBV4-3 combines with J gene TRBJ2-5; D uncertain. This TCR derives from a man younger than 35 with glioma. The CDR3: CASSRVPVGSETQYF. CDR3 bases: TGCGCCAGCAGCCGGGTTCCGGTGGGGTCAGAGACCCAGTACTTC.